What follows are 25 T cell receptor beta chains derived from one specimen sequenced in a study of cytomegalovirus exposure and HLA in healthy donors (dated by TCRdb to between 2016 and 2019). Receptor libraries were prepared by the immunoSEQ multiplex PCR assay. The multiplex PCR relied on a mix of 60 forward primers for TCR Vbeta segments and 13 reverse primers for TCR Jbeta segments. TCRdb took over this immuneACCESS table, retaining in-frame rearrangements with V and J assigned. Such tables are incomplete; in checked studies, under half of the missing clones stem from an unresolved V gene, and the remainder is unexplained. This sample holds 150,000 to 200,000 clones; around 80% were observed only once. The biggest ten clones account for approximately 0.7% of the sample. Sequences were obtained from PBMCs. Every receptor here comes from a woman aged 40 to 50 in good health and CMV-seronegative.

The chain uses TRBV5-1 and TRBJ1-2; 8 nucleotides align to TRBD1. CDR3 length equals 20 residues. Germline loops: CDR1 SGHRS, CDR2 YFSETQ. Unmatched junction bases numbered 24, after V lost 0 bases and J lost 8 bases. CDR3 nucleotides: TGCGCCAGCAGCTTGGCCGGGGCGGACAGGGATTACCCCCTATATTGGGGCTACACCTTC. It translates to CASSLAGADRDYPLYWGYTF.

The V call is TRBV5-6, the J call TRBJ2-7; 10 bases fit TRBD2. The germline V gene has CDR1 SGHDT and CDR2 YYEEEE. V shed 3 bases and J 4 bases; nucleotides not matched to a gene: 4. The CDR3 consists of 14 residues. The DNA of the CDR3 is TGTGCCAGCAGCTCGGGACTAGCGTGGTACGAGCAGTACTTC. It translates to CASSSGLAWYEQYF.

This clone was recorded once. CDR3 nucleotide sequence: TGTGCCAGCAGTATAGGGACAGGGGGAGCTGGAAACACCATATATTTT. Its protein product is CASSIGTGGAGNTIYF. The chain combines TRBV27 with TRBJ1-3; 11 bases are a match to TRBD1. Trimming took 5 bases from V and 2 from J; bases not matched to a gene: 5. CDR3 length equals 16 residues. The germline V gene encodes CDR1 MNHEY and CDR2 SMNVEV (reference sequence).

This clone has more than one count but fewer than ten. The genes are TRBV5-1 and TRBJ2-2; 12 nucleotides agree with TRBD2. With 2 bases clipped from V and 4 bases from J, the junction kept 9 bases outside the gene matches. This CDR3 region has 18 residues. Germline CDR1 SGHRS, CDR2 YFSETQ. The DNA of the CDR3 is TGCGCCAGCAGCTTTGCTAGCGGGAGGGCCGATATCACCGGGGAGCTGTTTTTT. Protein sequence: CASSFASGRADITGELFF. Variable domain in full (rest from reference TRBV5-1 and TRBJ2-2): KAGVTQTPRYLIKTRGQQVTLSCSPISGHRSVSWYQQTPGQGLQFLFEYFSETQRNKGNFPGRFSGRQFSNSRSEMNVSTLELGDSALYLCASSFASGRADITGELFFGEGSRLTVL.

The V and J genes are TRBV19 and TRBJ2-7; 7 bases agree with TRBD2. The germline CDR1 and CDR2 sequences are LNHDA and SQIVND (reference sequence). V lost 5 bases and J lost 2; bases outside the gene matches: 6. The length of the CDR3 is 14 residues. The CDR3 DNA reads TGTGCCAGTAGTGGGGCTAGCGGACCCTACGAGCAGTACTTC. Translated: CASSGASGPYEQYF.

The genes are TRBV5-4 and TRBJ1-1; D is possibly TRBD1 (6 bases). In germline, CDR1 is SGHNT, CDR2 YYREEE (reference sequence). The CDR3 is made up of 16 amino acids. Trimming stripped 6 bases from V and 1 base from J, with 19 bases between. The chain's CDR3 is CASMVVVGASNTEAFF. CDR3 coding DNA: TGTGCCAGCATGGTCGTGGTGGGGGCCTCGAACACTGAAGCTTTCTTT.

The chain's CDR3 is CAWSRDRGGYGYTF. The CDR3 region has the DNA TGTGCCTGGAGTCGGGACAGGGGGGGCTATGGCTACACCTTC. The rearrangement joins TRBV30 to TRBJ1-2; 11 bases map to TRBD1. CDR1 GTSNPN and CDR2 SVGIG come from the germline V gene (reference sequence). The CDR3 spans 14 residues. V lost 2 bases, J lost 4 bases, and 3 bases stayed unmatched.

The chain carries TRBV28 and TRBJ1-6; D unresolved. Trimming removed 2 bases at V and 9 bases at J, with 11 bases between. The CDR3 contains 14 residues. Per the germline V gene, CDR1 is MDHEN and CDR2 is SYDVKM. Here the CDR3 DNA reads TGTGCCAGCAGTTTACCCGCGCCGGGTTCACCCCTCCACTTT. Encoded protein: CASSLPAPGSPLHF.

The V and J genes are TRBV18 and TRBJ2-7; D gene unclear. Per the germline V gene, CDR1 is KGHSH and CDR2 is LQKENI. Trimming removed 4 bases from V and 3 bases from J, with 10 bases in between. This CDR3 has 13 amino acids. This chain's CDR3 is CASSLNSHYEQYF. CDR3 nucleotide sequence: TGTGCCAGCTCACTCAATTCCCACTACGAGCAGTACTTC.

This chain joins TRBV7-2 and TRBJ2-7, with D perhaps TRBD1 (7 bases). Germline loops: CDR1 SGHTA, CDR2 FQGNSA. The CDR3 has 17 amino acids. V was clipped by 4 bases and J by 6 bases, with 25 bases between them. DNA of the CDR3: TGTGCCAGCAGCTCCGGACCCCCAGGGGGGCTTGCTAGCGAGCAGTACTTC. The encoded protein is CASSSGPPGGLASEQYF.

V usage is TRBV7-8 and J usage is TRBJ1-1; no definite D call. There are 18 residues in the CDR3. The germline gives CDR1 SGHVS, CDR2 FQNEAQ. Trimming pared 5 bases from V and 3 bases from J, leaving 25 bases between. The CDR3 nucleotides read TGTGCCAGCAGCCCCGGTGCGGGGTCCCGGTTCCTGGACACTGAAGCTTTCTTT. It encodes CASSPGAGSRFLDTEAFF.

The V call is TRBV28, the J call TRBJ2-2; no clear D gene. CDR1 MDHEN and CDR2 SYDVKM come from the germline V gene. The CDR3 runs 13 residues. V dropped 3 bases and J dropped 6 bases, with 8 bases sitting between them. Here the CDR3 DNA reads TGTGCCAGCAGTTTTCTAGGCGCCGGGGAGCTGTTTTTT. Translated: CASSFLGAGELFF.

This clone was recorded only once. The chain couples TRBV9 to TRBJ1-1; D unresolved. The CDR3 contains 14 residues. Germline-derived CDR1 and CDR2 are SGDLS and YYNGEE. Trimming took off 0 bases at V and 1 base at J, with 7 bases between the two ends. Written as DNA, the CDR3 is TGTGCCAGCAGCGTAGGCCGGTGGAACACTGAAGCTTTCTTT. Translation: CASSVGRWNTEAFF. Filled out from reference TRBV9 and TRBJ1-1, the complete variable domain reads DSGVTQTPKHLITATGQRVTLRCSPRSGDLSVYWYQQSLDQGLQFLIQYYNGEERAKGNILERFSAQQFPDLHSELNLSSLELGDSALYFCASSVGRWNTEAFFGQGTRLTVV.

The CDR3 here is CAIGAGGGNQPQHF. As DNA, the CDR3 is TGTGCCATCGGGGCAGGGGGCGGCAATCAGCCCCAGCATTTT. V is TRBV6-1 and J is TRBJ1-5, with 8 bases aligning to TRBD1. Germline V lookup: CDR1 MNHNS, CDR2 SASEGT. The CDR3 is 14 residues long. J lost 2 bases, V lost 10 bases, and 7 bases had no gene match.

The chain employs TRBV27 and TRBJ1-5; D is possibly TRBD1 (5 bases). The CDR3 extends over 15 amino acids. CDR1 MNHEY and CDR2 SMNVEV come from the germline V gene (reference sequence). Trimming cost V 5 bases and J 4 bases, with 15 bases left between them. The CDR3 spells CASSNVGGGNQPQHF. Written as DNA, the CDR3 is TGTGCCAGCAGTAACGTGGGGGGAGGGAATCAGCCCCAGCATTTT.

This chain joins TRBV9 and TRBJ1-2; 7 bases fit TRBD1. The trim removed 3 bases at V and 7 bases at J, leaving 6 bases unmatched. This CDR3 region has 13 residues. CDR1 is SGDLS, CDR2 YYNGEE, per germline. The CDR3: CASSGQGVGGYTF. DNA of the CDR3: TGTGCCAGCAGCGGGCAGGGGGTTGGTGGCTACACCTTC.

This clone was detected only a few times. The chain has TRBV6-6 and TRBJ1-6; 7 bases align to TRBD1. The CDR3 sequence is 14 residues long. After removal of 7 bases from V and 7 bases from J, the junction contained 7 bases not matched to a gene. In germline, CDR1 is MNHNY, CDR2 SVGAGI (reference sequence). The CDR3 DNA is TGTGCCAGCACCACGACAGGGAACAATTCACCCCTCCACTTT. Translated: CASTTTGNNSPLHF.

V gene TRBV15 combines with J gene TRBJ2-5; a weak D match, TRBD2 (7 bases). The J call could be wrong; TRBJ2-7 is a better fit for the DNA end. The germline CDR1 and CDR2 sequences are LNHNV and YYDKDF (reference sequence). This CDR3 region has 16 residues. In DNA, the CDR3 is TGTGCCACCAGCAGAGATCTGGGGGGGCTTGGCTACGAGCAGTACTTC. Protein product: CATSRDLGGLGYEQYF.

This clone was counted a few times. The chain is built from TRBV19 and TRBJ2-3; tentative D call: TRBD1 (6 bases). CDR1 LNHDA and CDR2 SQIVND come from the germline V gene (reference sequence). Trimming stripped 3 bases from V and 3 bases from J, with 16 bases between. The CDR3 covers 16 residues. CDR3 amino acids: CASSILLAQGTDTQYF. CDR3 bases: TGTGCCAGTAGTATTTTACTCGCACAGGGTACAGATACGCAGTATTTT. Full variable domain (outside the CDR3, taken from reference TRBV19 and TRBJ2-3): DGGITQSPKYLFRKEGQNVTLSCEQNLNHDAMYWYRQDPGQGLRLIYYSQIVNDFQKGDIAEGYSVSREKKESFPLTVTSAQKNPTAFYLCASSILLAQGTDTQYFGPGTRLTVL.

This clone was counted once. V gene TRBV27 combines with J gene TRBJ1-4, with unresolved D. Looked up from germline, CDR1 is MNHEY and CDR2 is SMNVEV (reference sequence). V shed 3 bases and J shed 3 bases, with 8 bases lying between them. The CDR3 contains 14 residues. As DNA, the CDR3 is TGTGCCAGCAGTTTTCTGGGAGCTAATGAAAAACTGTTTTTT. Protein: CASSFLGANEKLFF.

CDR3 bases: TGTGCCAGCAGCCCCAGACAGACCTACAATGAGCAGTTCTTC. Translated: CASSPRQTYNEQFF. The V call is TRBV7-2, the J call TRBJ2-1; the D gene is possibly TRBD1 (5 bases). Germline V CDR1 and CDR2: SGHTA, FQGNSA. This CDR3 has 14 residues. V shed 5 bases and J shed 2 bases, with 10 bases lying between them.

The chain has TRBV2 and TRBJ1-2, with D hard to call. This CDR3 has 15 residues. Trimming stripped 5 bases from V and 6 bases from J, with 19 bases between. Per the germline V gene, CDR1 is SNHLY and CDR2 is FYNNEI. The CDR3 DNA follows: TGTGCCAGCAGTTCAAACCAAGAAAACTTAGATGGCTACACCTTC. Amino acid sequence: CASSSNQENLDGYTF.

The chain has TRBV30 and TRBJ2-6; no reliable D call. Between the trimmed V and J ends, which lost 4 bases and 0 bases, there was a span of 4 bases. Germline-derived CDR1 and CDR2 are GTSNPN and SVGIG (reference sequence). The CDR3 has 13 residues. Here the CDR3 DNA reads TGTGCCTGGACATTCTCTGGGGCCAACGTCCTGACTTTC. As protein: CAWTFSGANVLTF.

This clone showed up just once. The rearrangement links TRBV5-6 to TRBJ1-3; D is undetermined. Germline CDR1 and CDR2: SGHDT and YYEEEE. This CDR3 has 15 residues. Trimming left V 1 base short and J 0 bases short, with 8 bases between. CDR3 protein: CASSLIGSSGNTIYF. The CDR3 DNA reads TGTGCCAGCAGCTTGATAGGGAGCTCTGGAAACACCATATATTTT.

The CDR3 protein is CATSREVGQNQPQHF. Here the CDR3 DNA reads TGTGCCACCAGCAGAGAAGTCGGACAGAATCAGCCCCAGCATTTT. J is TRBJ1-5 and V is TRBV15; D is perhaps TRBD1 (6 bases). CDR1 and CDR2 from the germline V gene are LNHNV and YYDKDF (reference sequence). The CDR3 loop spans 15 amino acids. V dropped 0 bases and J dropped 4 bases, with 10 bases sitting between them. Combining the CDR3 with reference TRBV15 and TRBJ1-5 gives the whole variable domain DAMVIQNPRYQVTQFGKPVTLSCSQTLNHNVMYWYQQKSSQAPKLLFHYYDKDFNNEADTPDNFQSRRPNTSFCFLDIRSPGLGDTAMYLCATSREVGQNQPQHFGDGTRLSIL.